One sample yielded the 31 T cell receptor beta chains listed below, sequenced in a study of T cells expressing NK-cell markers. TCRdb re-called the 5' RACE reads and gives one entry per CDR3 protein, without DNA. The sample totals fewer than 400,000 distinct CDR3 sequences. Sequencing input: blood T cells: a sorted CD56 or NKG2C T cell subset, CD4+ or CD8+ T cells, or bulk PBMC T cells (not recorded which). Receptors originate from a woman aged 45 to 65 in good health.

The chain combines TRBV3-1 with TRBJ1-6; as DNA is missing, the TRBD1 call by TCRdb cannot be tested. The CDR3 has 16 residues. Germline V gene data show CDR1 as LGHDT and CDR2 as YNNKEL (reference sequence). Here the CDR3 reads CASSRTPGRGNSPLHF.

The CDR3 protein is CASSQDLYRSRLYTGELFF. V gene TRBV4-1 combines with J gene TRBJ2-2; without DNA, the TCRdb call of TRBD1 cannot be checked. Germline V gives CDR1 MGHRA, CDR2 YSYEKL. The CDR3 runs 19 residues.

The V gene is TRBV27, the J gene TRBJ2-7; checking the TCRdb D call of TRBD2 is not possible without DNA. The germline V gene encodes CDR1 MNHEY and CDR2 SMNVEV (reference sequence). The CDR3 length is 14 residues. The CDR3 sequence is CASSRRPSLYEQYF.

The V gene is TRBV4-1, the J gene TRBJ1-1; TCRdb picks TRBD1, but there is no DNA to check that call. The CDR3 totals 12 residues. Germline CDR1 is MGHRA and CDR2 is YSYEKL. The CDR3 here is CASSQNRAEAFF.

The chain employs TRBV12-3 or TRBV12-4 and TRBJ2-3; TCRdb outputs TRBD2, but without DNA this stays unchecked. CDR3 size: 17 residues. The CDR3 is CASSFGGVAGGTDTQYF.

The chain couples TRBV2 to TRBJ2-6; TCRdb's D call, TRBD1, is unchecked because there is no DNA. The CDR3 sequence is 15 residues long. Germline loops: CDR1 SNHLY, CDR2 FYNNEI. The CDR3 region is CASVRGFSGANVLTF. Full variable domain (remainder filled in from reference TRBV2 and TRBJ2-6): EPEVTQTPSHQVTQMGQEVILRCVPISNHLYFYWYRQILGQKVEFLVSFYNNEISEKSEIFDDQFSVERPDGSNFTLKIRSTKLEDSAMYFCASVRGFSGANVLTFGAGSRLTVL.

The chain has TRBV20-1 and TRBJ2-1; TCRdb calls TRBD2, which cannot be checked without DNA. CDR3 length equals 15 residues. CDR1 and CDR2 (germline): DFQATT, SNEGSKA (reference sequence). The CDR3 region is CSASLRVAGGGEQFF.

CDR3 protein: CSARDQQLRAFF. The chain carries TRBV20-1 and TRBJ1-1. The CDR3 covers 12 residues. Germline V gene data show CDR1 as DFQATT and CDR2 as SNEGSKA (reference sequence).

This rearrangement joins TRBV7-9 to TRBJ2-2; the TRBD1 assignment by TCRdb is unverifiable without DNA. Germline assignment: CDR1 SEHNR and CDR2 FQNEAQ (reference sequence). The CDR3 runs to 15 residues. CDR3 sequence reads: CASSPSGFSTGELFF.

J is TRBJ1-2 and V is TRBV3-1; the D call from TCRdb, TRBD1, cannot be confirmed without DNA. The germline V gene encodes CDR1 LGHDT and CDR2 YNNKEL (reference sequence). There are 17 residues in the CDR3. CDR3 sequence reads: CASSQDLGAGVPYGYTF.

The chain has TRBV29-1 and TRBJ2-1; without DNA, the TCRdb call of TRBD2 cannot be checked. The CDR3 spans 13 residues. The germline CDR1 and CDR2 sequences are SQVTM and ANQGSEA. Here the CDR3 reads CSVAGLAYNEQFF.

The chain employs TRBV12-3 or TRBV12-4 and TRBJ2-1; TCRdb selects TRBD2, and the lack of DNA leaves this call unchecked. The CDR3 contains 16 residues. CDR3 sequence reads: CASSPVSGGKHNEQFF.

The V call is TRBV3-1, the J call TRBJ2-1; TCRdb lists TRBD2, though no DNA is available to test this call. The CDR3 sequence is 15 residues long. The germline V gene encodes CDR1 LGHDT and CDR2 YNNKEL (reference sequence). CDR3 loop: CASSHGLAAYNEQFF.

The chain links TRBV5-1 to TRBJ2-5; the TCRdb D gene call, TRBD2, has no DNA to confirm it. The CDR3 length is 15 residues. The germline V gene encodes CDR1 SGHRS and CDR2 YFSETQ. The CDR3 sequence is CASSSSGTPVETQYF.

The CDR3 sequence: CASRDAGTMTDTQYF. The rearrangement uses TRBV6-5 and TRBJ2-3; TCRdb reports TRBD2, a call that lacks DNA to check it against. Germline V CDR1 and CDR2: MNHEY, SVGAGI. The CDR3 consists of 15 residues.

The chain couples TRBV12-3 or TRBV12-4 to TRBJ2-7. This CDR3 region has 14 residues. The CDR3 loop is CASLTGSGTYEQYF.

This rearrangement joins TRBV29-1 to TRBJ2-4; TCRdb's D call of TRBD2 is untestable without DNA. The CDR3 sequence is 15 residues long. The germline V gene has CDR1 SQVTM and CDR2 ANQGSEA. CDR3 region: CSVILAGGAKNIQYF.

The chain has TRBV10-3 and TRBJ1-5; absent DNA, TCRdb's TRBD1 call cannot be checked. The CDR3 is made up of 13 amino acids. Germline V gives CDR1 ENHRY, CDR2 SYGVKD. The CDR3 reads CATTDRLNQPQHF.

The V call is TRBV7-9, the J call TRBJ2-1; without DNA, the TCRdb call of TRBD1 cannot be checked. The CDR3 has 17 amino acids. The germline gives CDR1 SEHNR, CDR2 FQNEAQ (reference sequence). The CDR3 here is CASSFWGSRGSYNEQFF.

This chain joins TRBV6-5 and TRBJ2-2; TCRdb reports TRBD2, a call that lacks DNA to check it against. This CDR3 has 14 amino acids. Germline values: CDR1 MNHEY, CDR2 SVGAGI. The CDR3 sequence: CASSDRAGAGELFF.

The rearrangement links TRBV24-1 to TRBJ2-5; checking the TCRdb D call of TRBD1 is not possible without DNA. This CDR3 has 17 residues. Germline lookup yields CDR1 KGHDR and CDR2 SFDVKD. The CDR3 loop is CATSDLLDTNGFETQYF.

V is TRBV12-3 or TRBV12-4 and J is TRBJ2-2. CDR3 length equals 13 residues. The CDR3 spells CASSFEAAGELFF.

The V call is TRBV12-3 or TRBV12-4, the J call TRBJ2-6; no DNA is available, so the TRBD1 call from TCRdb remains unchecked. CDR3 length: 19 amino acids. The chain's CDR3 is CASSPRDRTSSSGANVLTF.

V gene TRBV5-6 combines with J gene TRBJ2-1; the D call of TRBD2 rests on TCRdb alone, since no DNA is present to check it. Per the germline V gene, CDR1 is SGHDT and CDR2 is YYEEEE. The CDR3 has 15 amino acids. The CDR3 protein is CASSFRQRLGNEQFF.

The V and J genes are TRBV2 and TRBJ1-1; TCRdb designates TRBD1, a call that cannot be tested without DNA. Germline V gene data show CDR1 as SNHLY and CDR2 as FYNNEI. This CDR3 is 18 amino acids long. CDR3 protein: CASRKRLRDSILNTEAFF. Looking up the rest from reference TRBV2 and TRBJ1-1 gives the full variable domain: EPEVTQTPSHQVTQMGQEVILRCVPISNHLYFYWYRQILGQKVEFLVSFYNNEISEKSEIFDDQFSVERPDGSNFTLKIRSTKLEDSAMYFCASRKRLRDSILNTEAFFGQGTRLTVV.

This rearrangement joins TRBV29-1 to TRBJ2-2; TCRdb proposes TRBD1, but this gene call is untestable without DNA. Per germline, CDR1 SQVTM and CDR2 ANQGSEA. This CDR3 comprises 13 residues. CDR3 loop: CSVQGGLTGELFF.

The chain recombines TRBV12-3 or TRBV12-4 with TRBJ1-1. The CDR3 has 15 residues. This chain's CDR3 is CASSDDWALNTEAFF.

CDR3 loop: CASSPQDGRNQPQHF. The V and J genes are TRBV9 and TRBJ1-5; TCRdb's D call, TRBD1, is unchecked because there is no DNA. Germline lookup yields CDR1 SGDLS and CDR2 YYNGEE. This CDR3 contains 15 residues.

This chain's CDR3 is CASSEWTGDGYTF. This chain uses TRBV5-5 with TRBJ1-2; as DNA is missing, the TRBD1 call by TCRdb cannot be tested. The CDR3 has 13 residues. Germline CDR1 is SGHKS and CDR2 is YYEKEE (reference sequence). The full variable domain, rest sourced from reference TRBV5-5 and TRBJ1-2, is DAGVTQSPTHLIKTRGQQVTLRCSPISGHKSVSWYQQVLGQGPQFIFQYYEKEERGRGNFPDRFSARQFPNYSSELNVNALLLGDSALYLCASSEWTGDGYTFGSGTRLTVV.

This chain uses TRBV6-1 with TRBJ2-6; TCRdb picks TRBD1, but there is no DNA to check that call. Germline V lookup: CDR1 MNHNS, CDR2 SASEGT. The CDR3 sequence is 20 residues long. CDR3 amino acids: CASSDRDRIQPSSGANVLTF.

The chain couples TRBV5-1 to TRBJ2-2; without DNA, the TCRdb call of TRBD1 cannot be checked. Germline V CDR1 and CDR2: SGHRS, YFSETQ. This CDR3 spans 18 amino acids. The CDR3 here is CASSWGGQTGKNTGELFF.